This paragraph reports one T cell receptor beta chain. The data were obtained in a study of blood T cell repertoires in COVID-19. About the study: PBMCs, B-cell-depleted T cells, or T cells were the source of the cDNA or gDNA that made up the material.

V lost 1 base and J lost 1, with 6 bases in between. This CDR3 contains 14 residues. The V gene's germline CDR1 is SGHTA and CDR2 FQGNSA. Original data processing: By means of reference gene primer amplification, nucleated cell counts were estimated. Here immunoSEQ multiplex PCR was the method, and the copy in TCRdb shows in-frame clones only, minus some. The D gene and trimming were derived from the DNA, and the V and J assignments and clone size from that table. The sample has over 200,000 clones; around 85% are singletons. Sequenced material: peripheral blood. The receptor comes from a human donor in a cohort sampled during active COVID-19. The genes are TRBV7-2 and TRBJ2-3; maybe TRBD1 (5 bases). The CDR3 protein is CASSLETGTDTQYF. CDR3 in DNA: TGTGCCAGCAGCTTAGAGACAGGCACAGATACGCAGTATTTT.